The next 3 T cell receptor beta chains were all read from a single sample in a study of cytomegalovirus exposure and HLA in healthy donors. The PCR used 60 Vbeta and 13 Jbeta primers. Sequencing used immunoSEQ multiplex PCR; TCRdb keeps in-frame clones, though not all of them. Seen here are roughly 120,000 clones, 75% to 85% observed once, and the top ten hold 1.9%. Sequenced: PBMCs. The receptors derive from a man aged 50-59 years in good health and CMV-seronegative.

The sample holds one count of this clone. The chain has TRBV5-1 and TRBJ2-3, with 7 bases aligning to TRBD1. CDR1 and CDR2 from the germline V gene are SGHRS and YFSETQ. V was pared by 4 bases and J by 3 bases, with 11 bases of the junction left unmatched. The CDR3 length is 16 residues. CDR3 protein: CASSVRQGRMTDTQYF. Written as DNA, the CDR3 is TGCGCCAGCAGCGTCCGACAGGGAAGGATGACAGATACGCAGTATTTT.

To note about this clone: Within the sample, other DNA sequences also encode this same CDR3. The J gene is TRBJ1-5, the V gene TRBV19, with 11 bases lining up with TRBD1. CDR3 length: 17 amino acids. Trimming at V came to 3 bases and at J to 1 base, leaving 5 bases not matched to a gene. The germline V gene encodes CDR1 LNHDA and CDR2 SQIVND (reference sequence). The CDR3 DNA sequence: TGTGCCAGTAGTATGTTGGACAGGGGGCGCAGCAATCAGCCCCAGCATTTT. Translating gives CASSMLDRGRSNQPQHF.

The chain recombines TRBV19 with TRBJ2-5; 7 positions match TRBD2. J lost 5 bases, V lost 1 base, and 10 bases had no gene match. From germline, CDR1 is LNHDA and CDR2 SQIVND (reference sequence). The CDR3 length is 16 residues. The CDR3 bases are TGTGCCAGTAGTATAGGGGTGGGCGCGGGGGTTGAGACCCAGTACTTC. This encodes CASSIGVGAGVETQYF.